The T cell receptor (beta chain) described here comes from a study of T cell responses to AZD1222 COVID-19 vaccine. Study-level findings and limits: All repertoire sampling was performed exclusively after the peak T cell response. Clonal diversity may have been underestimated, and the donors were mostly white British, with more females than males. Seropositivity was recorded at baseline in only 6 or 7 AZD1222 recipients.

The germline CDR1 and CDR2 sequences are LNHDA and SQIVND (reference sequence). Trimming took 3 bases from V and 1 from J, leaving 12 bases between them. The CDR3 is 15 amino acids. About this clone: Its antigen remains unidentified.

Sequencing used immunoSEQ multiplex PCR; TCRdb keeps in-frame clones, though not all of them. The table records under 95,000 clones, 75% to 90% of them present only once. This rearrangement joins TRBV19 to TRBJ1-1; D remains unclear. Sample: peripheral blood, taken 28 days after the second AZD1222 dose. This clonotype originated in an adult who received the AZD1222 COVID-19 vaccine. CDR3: CASSIVTWGNTEAFF. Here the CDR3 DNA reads TGTGCCAGTAGTATCGTCACATGGGGGAACACTGAAGCTTTCTTT.